This is a list of T cell receptor beta chains from one sample in a study of blood T cell repertoires in COVID-19. Here immunoSEQ multiplex PCR was the method, and the copy in TCRdb shows in-frame clones only, minus some. This table has 100,000 or so clones, roughly 90% appearing once. The sample was peripheral blood. The receptors were sampled from a man aged 50-60 years with active COVID-19. Both conserved end residues are trimmed from each CDR3. Each record gives: D gene, CDR3 length, J gene, V gene, CDR3 protein. A D gene is named only where the DNA matches it firmly.

D: TRBD2; length: 13; J: TRBJ2-5; V: TRBV19; CDR3: ASSASGGVTETQY
D: TRBD2; length: 13; J: TRBJ2-5; V: TRBV14; CDR3: ASSRTRGGGETQY
D: TRBD1; length: 15; J: TRBJ1-2; V: TRBV5-5; CDR3: ASSRGQGPRVNYGYT
D: TRBD1; length: 15; J: TRBJ1-2; V: TRBV11-3; CDR3: ASSSDRGRESNYGYT
D: .; length: 12; J: TRBJ2-2; V: TRBV3-1/TRBV3-2; CDR3: ASSRNGDTGELF
D: .; length: 12; J: TRBJ2-1; V: TRBV7-9; CDR3: ASSFQAGYNEQF
D: TRBD2; length: 13; J: TRBJ2-2; V: TRBV5-1; CDR3: ASSPTTSGTGELF
D: .; length: 16; J: TRBJ1-3; V: TRBV7-7; CDR3: ASSFPLLLGWAGNTIY
D: TRBD1; length: 13; J: TRBJ2-2; V: TRBV4-1; CDR3: ASSHPGQGTGELF
D: TRBD1; length: 17; J: TRBJ1-4; V: TRBV19; CDR3: ASRPIDGTGGARGEKLF
D: .; length: 12; J: TRBJ1-1; V: TRBV7-3; CDR3: ASSLSGLGTEAF